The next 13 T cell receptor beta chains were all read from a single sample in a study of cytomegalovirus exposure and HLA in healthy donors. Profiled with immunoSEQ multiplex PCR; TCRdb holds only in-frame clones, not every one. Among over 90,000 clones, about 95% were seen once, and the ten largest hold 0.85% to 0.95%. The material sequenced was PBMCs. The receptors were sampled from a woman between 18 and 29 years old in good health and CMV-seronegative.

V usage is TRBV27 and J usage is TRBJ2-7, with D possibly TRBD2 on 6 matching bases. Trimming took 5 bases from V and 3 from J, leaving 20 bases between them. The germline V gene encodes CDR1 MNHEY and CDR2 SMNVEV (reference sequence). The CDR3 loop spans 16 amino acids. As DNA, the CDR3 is TGTGCCAGCAGTCCGGTTAGCGGCCCAAACCTCTACGAGCAGTACTTC. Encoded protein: CASSPVSGPNLYEQYF.

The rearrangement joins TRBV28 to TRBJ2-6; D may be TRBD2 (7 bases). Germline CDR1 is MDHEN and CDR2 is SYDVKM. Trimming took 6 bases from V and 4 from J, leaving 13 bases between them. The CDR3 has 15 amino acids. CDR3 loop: CASRQGGVGANVLTF. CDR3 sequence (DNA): TGTGCCAGCAGACAGGGAGGGGTCGGGGCCAACGTCCTGACTTTC. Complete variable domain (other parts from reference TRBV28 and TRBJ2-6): DVKVTQSSRYLVKRTGEKVFLECVQDMDHENMFWYRQDPGLGLRLIYFSYDVKMKEKGDIPEGYSVSREKKERFSLILESASTNQTSMYLCASRQGGVGANVLTFGAGSRLTVL.

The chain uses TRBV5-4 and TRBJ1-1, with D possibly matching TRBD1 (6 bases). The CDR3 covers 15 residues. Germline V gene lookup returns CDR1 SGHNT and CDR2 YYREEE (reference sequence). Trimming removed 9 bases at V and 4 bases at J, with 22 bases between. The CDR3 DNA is TGTGCCACCGCTATTGGGGGGGCGGGGAGCACTGAAGCTTTCTTT. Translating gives CATAIGGAGSTEAFF.

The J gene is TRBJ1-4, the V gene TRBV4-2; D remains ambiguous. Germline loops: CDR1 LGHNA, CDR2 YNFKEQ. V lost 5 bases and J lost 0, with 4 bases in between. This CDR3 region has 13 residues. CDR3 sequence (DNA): TGTGCCAGCAGCATATCAACTAATGAAAAACTGTTTTTT. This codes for CASSISTNEKLFF.

CDR3 DNA: TGTGCCAGCAGCATGAAGGACACTCTCTATGGCTACACCTTC. This translates into CASSMKDTLYGYTF. The chain recombines TRBV5-6 with TRBJ1-2, with D possibly being TRBD1 (5 bases). The length of the CDR3 is 14 residues. V lost 4 bases, J lost 4 bases, and 14 bases lay in between. Germline V CDR1 and CDR2: SGHDT, YYEEEE.

The CDR3 here is CASSPSGGEPNYGYTF. The CDR3 DNA is TGTGCCAGCTCACCCTCGGGGGGCGAGCCTAACTATGGCTACACCTTC. The gene calls are TRBV18 and TRBJ1-2, with D possibly matching TRBD1 (6 bases). The CDR3 covers 16 residues. Trimming left V 3 bases short and J 0 bases short, with 14 bases between. Germline loops: CDR1 KGHSH, CDR2 LQKENI.

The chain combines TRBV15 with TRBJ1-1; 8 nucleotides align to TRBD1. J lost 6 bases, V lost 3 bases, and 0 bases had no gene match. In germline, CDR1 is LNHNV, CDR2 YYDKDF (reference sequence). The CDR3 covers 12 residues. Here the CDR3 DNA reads TGTGCCACCAGCAGGGGACAGGCTGAAGCTTTCTTT. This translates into CATSRGQAEAFF.

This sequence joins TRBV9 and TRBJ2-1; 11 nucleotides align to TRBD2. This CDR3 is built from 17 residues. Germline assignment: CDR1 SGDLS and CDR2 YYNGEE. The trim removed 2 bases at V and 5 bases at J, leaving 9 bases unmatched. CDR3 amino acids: CASSVDPTSGRHNEQFF. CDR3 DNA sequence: TGTGCCAGCAGCGTCGACCCCACTAGCGGGAGACACAATGAGCAGTTCTTC.

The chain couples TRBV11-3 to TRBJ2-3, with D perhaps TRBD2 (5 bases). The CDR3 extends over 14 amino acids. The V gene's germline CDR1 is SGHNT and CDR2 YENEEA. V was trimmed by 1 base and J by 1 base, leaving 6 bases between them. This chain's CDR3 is CASSLVSGTDTQYF. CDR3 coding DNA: TGTGCCAGCAGCTTAGTTAGCGGCACAGATACGCAGTATTTT. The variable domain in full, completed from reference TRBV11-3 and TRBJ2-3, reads EAGVVQSPRYKIIEKKQPVAFWCNPISGHNTLYWYLQNLGQGPELLIRYENEEAVDDSQLPKDRFSAERLKGVDSTLKIQPAELGDSAVYLCASSLVSGTDTQYFGPGTRLTVL.

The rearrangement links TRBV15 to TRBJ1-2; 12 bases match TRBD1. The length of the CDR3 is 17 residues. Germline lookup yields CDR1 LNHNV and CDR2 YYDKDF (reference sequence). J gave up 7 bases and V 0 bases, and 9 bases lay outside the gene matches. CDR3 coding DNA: TGTGCCACCAGCAGAGAGGGACAGGGGGCGTTCTCCATTGGCTACACCTTC. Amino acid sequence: CATSREGQGAFSIGYTF.

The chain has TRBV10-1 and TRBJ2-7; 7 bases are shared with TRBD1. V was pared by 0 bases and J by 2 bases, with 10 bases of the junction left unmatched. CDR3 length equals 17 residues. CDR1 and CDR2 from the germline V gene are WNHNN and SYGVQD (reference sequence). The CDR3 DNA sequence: TGCGCCAGCAGTGAGTCGATGGGACAGTCCGCTACCTACGAGCAGTACTTC. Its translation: CASSESMGQSATYEQYF.

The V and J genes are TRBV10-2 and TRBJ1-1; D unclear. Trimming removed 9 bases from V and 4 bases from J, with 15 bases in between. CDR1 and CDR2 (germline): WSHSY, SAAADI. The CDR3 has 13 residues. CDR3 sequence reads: CASETAPGTEAFF. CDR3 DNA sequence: TGCGCCAGTGAGACCGCGCCGGGCACTGAAGCTTTCTTT.

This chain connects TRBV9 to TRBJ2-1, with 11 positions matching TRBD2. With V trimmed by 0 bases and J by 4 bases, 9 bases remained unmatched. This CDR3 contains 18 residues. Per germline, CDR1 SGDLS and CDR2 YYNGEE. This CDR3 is CASSVESELAGGYNEQFF. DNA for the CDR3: TGTGCCAGCAGCGTAGAGAGTGAGCTAGCGGGGGGATACAATGAGCAGTTCTTC.